The following is a T cell receptor beta chain sequence with its context. Its antigen is unidentified. J lost 7 bases, V lost 7 bases, and 10 bases had no gene match. This CDR3 contains 14 residues. CDR1 and CDR2 from the germline V gene are SQVTM and ANQGSEA. The data derive from a study of CD8+CD57+ T cells in acquired aplastic anemia. The overall study: On average, sorted CD4+ and CD8+ cells gave roughly 2.9 ug of DNA.

TCR beta VDJ and CDR3 profiles were obtained from a genomic DNA template. Via MiXCR, TCRdb re-called the reads, giving one row per CDR3 protein. The sample holds hundreds of thousands of distinct CDR3 sequences, 55% to 75% seen once. Regarding the study as a whole: There were some 30 CD8+ CDR3 sequences that occurred in both patients and controls.

The source is a human donor in good health, serving as a control. The chain carries TRBV29-1 and TRBJ2-3; 11 nucleotides match TRBD2. The specimen sequenced was sorted CD4+, CD8+, or CD8+CD57+ T cells (not recorded which) from PBMCs. CDR3 protein: CSAGASGGMNTQYF. In DNA form, the CDR3 reads TGCAGCGCTGGGGCTAGCGGGGGGATGAATACGCAGTATTTT.